This T cell receptor beta chain originates from a study of control samples from healthy donors and cancer patients. This clone was counted a few times. CDR1 is KGHDR, CDR2 SFDVKD, per germline. The V gene lost 2 bases and the J gene lost 5 bases, with 12 bases spanning the gap. This CDR3 region has 15 residues. Data came from immunoSEQ multiplex PCR; TCRdb stores just in-frame clones and leaves some out. This sample has fewer than 90,000 clones, with about 89% found just once. This receptor was obtained from a man in his forties or fifties in good health. The genes are TRBV24-1 and TRBJ2-1; the D gene could be TRBD1 or TRBD2 (5 bases each). Material: blood. In nucleotides, the CDR3 is TGTGCCACCAGTGATTACCGGGACGGAAACAATGAGCAGTTCTTC. It is translated as CATSDYRDGNNEQFF.